One and the same sample provided the 29 T cell receptor beta chains below, sequenced in a study of blood T cell repertoires in COVID-19. Method: immunoSEQ multiplex PCR; TCRdb's copy keeps in-frame clones and lacks some. This table has about 310,000 clones, roughly 89% appearing once. The specimen sequenced was PBMCs or T cells enriched from blood (not recorded which). These receptors were taken from a man in his 60s who had recovered from COVID-19.

The chain recombines TRBV5-1 with TRBJ2-2; perhaps TRBD1 as D (5 bases). V was trimmed by 4 bases and J by 3 bases, leaving 13 bases between them. The germline V gene has CDR1 SGHRS and CDR2 YFSETQ. CDR3 length equals 15 residues. CDR3 region: CASSTQGGDTGELFF. CDR3 in DNA: TGCGCCAGCAGCACGCAGGGTGGGGACACCGGGGAGCTGTTTTTT.

This clone was seen only once. The chain couples TRBV5-6 to TRBJ2-1; D possibly corresponds to TRBD2 (5 bases). Germline lookup yields CDR1 SGHDT and CDR2 YYEEEE. This CDR3 comprises 15 residues. Trimming pared 1 base from V and 1 base from J, leaving 9 bases between. The CDR3 loop reads CASSLMAGSYNEQFF. DNA of the CDR3: TGTGCCAGCAGCTTGATGGCGGGTTCCTACAATGAGCAGTTCTTC.

Here the CDR3 reads CASSLWLAGGPYEQYF. The CDR3 DNA reads as TGTGCCAGCAGCTTATGGTTAGCGGGAGGGCCCTACGAGCAGTACTTC. The rearrangement joins TRBV13 to TRBJ2-7; TRBD2 matches at 11 bases. The trim removed 2 bases at V and 2 bases at J, leaving 5 bases unmatched. This CDR3 has 16 amino acids. Germline V CDR1 and CDR2: PRHDT, FYEKMQ (reference sequence).

The rearrangement joins TRBV5-1 to TRBJ2-7; 9 bases align to TRBD1. The CDR3 is 15 amino acids. Germline trimming cut 1 base from V and 9 bases from J; bases unmatched to any gene: 11. Germline lookup yields CDR1 SGHRS and CDR2 YFSETQ. The CDR3, as DNA: TGCGCCAGCAGCTTGCCTACGACAGGGGGTTCCGGGCAGTACTTC. Translation gives CASSLPTTGGSGQYF.

The V and J genes are TRBV18 and TRBJ2-7; TRBD2 aligns across 9 bases. The CDR3 is 15 residues long. Per germline, CDR1 KGHSH and CDR2 LQKENI. The junction had 8 bases not matched to a gene; V was cut back by 5 bases and J by 3 bases. The chain's CDR3 is CASSTWTSEGYEQYF. The CDR3 nucleotides read TGTGCCAGCTCAACCTGGACTAGCGAAGGCTACGAGCAGTACTTC.

The chain is built from TRBV30 and TRBJ1-1, with a possible D match to TRBD1 (5 bases). Germline CDR1 is GTSNPN and CDR2 is SVGIG (reference sequence). The V gene lost 1 base and the J gene lost 0 bases, with 6 bases spanning the gap. This CDR3 is built from 13 residues. DNA for the CDR3: TGTGCCTGGAGTGGACAGCTGAACACTGAAGCTTTCTTT. It codes for CAWSGQLNTEAFF. Supplemented by reference TRBV30 and TRBJ1-1, the full variable domain reads SQTIHQWPATLVQPVGSPLSLECTVEGTSNPNLYWYRQAAGRGLQLLFYSVGIGQISSEVPQNLSASRPQDRQFILSSKKLLLSDSGFYLCAWSGQLNTEAFFGQGTRLTVV.

The DNA of the CDR3 is TGTGCCAGCAGCCCCACAACGGGACAGGGACTTCAGCCCCAGCATTTT. It translates to CASSPTTGQGLQPQHF. The chain carries TRBV7-8 and TRBJ1-5, with 9 bases aligning to TRBD1. CDR3 length: 16 amino acids. Losses at the gene ends were 5 bases for V and 6 bases for J; bases not matched to a gene: 11. The germline gives CDR1 SGHVS, CDR2 FQNEAQ.

The chain uses TRBV3-1 (or the pseudogene TRBV3-2) and TRBJ2-1, with TRBD2 identical over 9 bases. Losses at the gene ends were 4 bases for V and 9 bases for J; bases not matched to a gene: 10. Looked up from germline, CDR1 is LGHDT and CDR2 is YNNKEL (reference sequence). The CDR3 is 15 amino acids. The CDR3, as DNA: TGTGCCAGCAGCCCTTACGGCGGGAGGGTCCTTGAGCAGTTCTTC. Protein product: CASSPYGGRVLEQFF.

The genes are TRBV5-5 and TRBJ1-2; 7 bases agree with TRBD1. Germline V gives CDR1 SGHKS, CDR2 YYEKEE (reference sequence). CDR3 size: 13 residues. Trimming removed 0 bases from V and 7 bases from J; junction bases left unmatched: 3. The CDR3 DNA reads as TGTGCCAGCAGCTTGGAGGGGGCCGTTGGCTACACCTTC. Translated: CASSLEGAVGYTF.

This clone showed up just once. Relative to the germline gene, one junction end is altered; a read error may explain this. This chain joins TRBV19 and TRBJ1-4; D unclear. Per germline, CDR1 LNHDA and CDR2 SQIVND (reference sequence). This CDR3 region has 15 residues. CDR3 nucleotides: TGTGCCAGTAGTATCCGATCGGCCACTAGTGAAAAACTGTTTTTT. Its translation is CASSIRSATSEKLFF.

The chain combines TRBV9 with TRBJ2-7, with D possibly TRBD1 on 6 matching bases. The CDR3 totals 14 residues. The V and J ends lost 3 bases and 6 bases respectively, with 16 bases between them. CDR1 and CDR2 (germline): SGDLS, YYNGEE. CDR3 bases: TGTGCCAGCAGCGCGTCGTACCCAGGGGCCGAGCAGTACTTC. Amino acid sequence: CASSASYPGAEQYF.

The CDR3: CASSEGLAGTYEQYF. CDR3 coding DNA: TGTGCCAGCAGCGAAGGACTAGCGGGAACCTACGAGCAGTACTTC. This chain links TRBV7-3 with TRBJ2-7; 12 positions match TRBD2. Germline-derived CDR1 and CDR2 are SGHTA and FQGTGA. The ends lost 5 bases at V and 2 bases at J; junction bases unmatched: 4. This CDR3 is 15 amino acids long.

CDR3 nucleotide sequence: TGCAGCGTTGTAGATCGGGTTGAGCAGTTCTTC. Translated: CSVVDRVEQFF. The V gene is TRBV29-1, the J gene TRBJ2-1, with D unresolved. The germline V gene has CDR1 SQVTM and CDR2 ANQGSEA. The CDR3 covers 11 residues. V was cut by 4 bases and J by 9 bases, with 10 bases left in between.

This chain connects TRBV6-2 or TRBV6-3 to TRBJ2-5, with 9 bases matching TRBD2. The ends lost 4 bases at V and 6 bases at J; junction bases unmatched: 9. This CDR3 is 15 amino acids long. From germline, CDR1 is MNHEY and CDR2 SVGEGT. This CDR3 is CASSSLAGRIKTQYF. Here the CDR3 DNA reads TGTGCCAGCAGTTCGCTAGCGGGAAGAATAAAGACCCAGTACTTC.

V gene TRBV28 combines with J gene TRBJ1-2, with D maybe TRBD1 (6 bases). The CDR3 consists of 14 residues. CDR1 and CDR2 from the germline V gene are MDHEN and SYDVKM. V lost 6 bases and J 4 bases, leaving 15 bases between the germline ends. DNA of the CDR3: TGTGCCAGCAGGGGAAGGGGGTGGGGCTATGGCTACACCTTC. As protein: CASRGRGWGYGYTF.

The chain recombines TRBV27 with TRBJ1-5, with D maybe TRBD1 (5 bases). Per germline, CDR1 MNHEY and CDR2 SMNVEV (reference sequence). V was cut by 3 bases and J by 7 bases, with 13 bases left in between. The CDR3 is 14 amino acids. CDR3 sequence (DNA): TGTGCCAGCAGTTTTCGAAGGGGAGGGCAGCCCCAGCATTTT. It yields the protein CASSFRRGGQPQHF.

The chain has TRBV5-6 and TRBJ2-7; weak D call: TRBD1 (5 bases). This CDR3 has 13 residues. CDR1 is SGHDT, CDR2 YYEEEE, per germline. V dropped 0 bases and J dropped 1 base, with 5 bases sitting between them. CDR3 nucleotides: TGTGCCAGCAGCTTGGGACAGTCCTACGAGCAGTACTTC. This translates into CASSLGQSYEQYF.

The chain couples TRBV3-1 (or the pseudogene TRBV3-2) to TRBJ2-7, with 12 bases aligning to TRBD2. This CDR3 spans 18 amino acids. V lost 5 bases, J lost 4 bases, and 15 bases stayed unmatched. Germline V gene data show CDR1 as LGHDT and CDR2 as YNNKEL (reference sequence). The DNA of the CDR3 is TGTGCCAGCAGCGACCTCGGACTAGCGGGAAAAAATTCGTACGAGCAGTACTTC. Residues: CASSDLGLAGKNSYEQYF.

The chain recombines TRBV6-5 with TRBJ2-1, with 12 nucleotides matching TRBD1. The V gene end was trimmed by 7 bases and the J gene end by 8 bases; junction bases not matched to a gene: 9. CDR1 and CDR2 from the germline V gene are MNHEY and SVGAGI. The CDR3 loop spans 15 amino acids. The CDR3 is CASTPGTGGFYEQFF. The CDR3 DNA follows: TGTGCCAGCACCCCCGGGACAGGGGGCTTCTATGAGCAGTTCTTC.

The sample holds one count of this clone. V is TRBV29-1 and J is TRBJ1-1, with 8 bases matching TRBD1. The trim removed 0 bases at V and 3 bases at J, leaving 12 bases unmatched. The CDR3 runs to 17 residues. The germline V gene has CDR1 SQVTM and CDR2 ANQGSEA. The CDR3 DNA follows: TGCAGCGTTGAAGAGAGGGCCGGGACAGGACGTGACACTGAAGCTTTCTTT. Its protein is CSVEERAGTGRDTEAFF. Together with reference TRBV29-1 and TRBJ1-1, the CDR3 gives the full variable domain: SAVISQKPSRDICQRGTSLTIQCQVDSQVTMMFWYRQQPGQSLTLIATANQGSEATYESGFVIDKFPISRPNLTFSTLTVSNMSPEDSSIYLCSVEERAGTGRDTEAFFGQGTRLTVV.

The J gene is TRBJ1-2, the V gene TRBV28, with 10 bases lining up with TRBD1. CDR1 and CDR2 from the germline V gene are MDHEN and SYDVKM. Germline trimming cut 5 bases from V and 5 bases from J; bases unmatched to any gene: 8. The CDR3 sequence is 15 residues long. CDR3 residues: CASSRPGQGSYGYTF. CDR3 sequence (DNA): TGTGCCAGCAGTCGACCGGGACAGGGGTCTTATGGCTACACCTTC.

This clone occurred a few times. This chain links TRBV9 with TRBJ2-2, with D perhaps TRBD2 (5 bases). The CDR3 contains 15 residues. V lost 4 bases to trimming and J lost 6 bases, with 16 bases between them. Germline V gene sequence: CDR1 SGDLS, CDR2 YYNGEE. CDR3 loop: CASSLGGLASGELFF. For the CDR3, the DNA is TGTGCCAGCAGCCTAGGCGGACTCGCTTCCGGGGAGCTGTTTTTT.

The genes are TRBV2 and TRBJ1-1; possible D gene TRBD1, 6 bases. The CDR3 spans 14 residues. Germline CDR1 and CDR2: SNHLY and FYNNEI. V dropped 6 bases and J dropped 2 bases, with 13 bases sitting between them. The CDR3 DNA sequence: TGTGCCAGCAGACGACGGACAGTTAACACTGAAGCTTTCTTT. The encoded protein is CASRRRTVNTEAFF.

The chain has TRBV3-1 (or the pseudogene TRBV3-2) and TRBJ2-1, with a weak D call TRBD2 (6 bases). Looked up from germline, CDR1 is LGHDT and CDR2 is YNNKEL (reference sequence). The CDR3 is 15 amino acids. The germline V and J ends were trimmed by 4 bases and 8 bases, with 18 bases remaining between them. The CDR3 spells CASSPPRGWVDEQFF. The CDR3 DNA follows: TGTGCCAGCAGCCCCCCCCGGGGGTGGGTCGATGAGCAGTTCTTC.

The gene calls are TRBV7-3 and TRBJ2-2; D not resolved. V was clipped by 1 base and J by 6 bases, with 9 bases between them. CDR3 size: 14 residues. Looked up from germline, CDR1 is SGHTA and CDR2 is FQGTGA. The CDR3 is CASSLNLVSGELFF. For the CDR3, the DNA is TGTGCCAGCAGCTTAAACCTAGTTTCCGGGGAGCTGTTTTTT.

V is TRBV9 and J is TRBJ2-2; 12 bases fit TRBD1. Germline lookup yields CDR1 SGDLS and CDR2 YYNGEE. CDR3 size: 19 residues. V shed 0 bases, J shed 5 bases, and the junction held 11 bases outside the gene matches. CDR3 nucleotide sequence: TGTGCCAGCAGCGTAGCGGGGTCGGGGACAGGGGGCCGGACCGGGGAGCTGTTTTTT. Encoded protein: CASSVAGSGTGGRTGELFF.

The V call is TRBV28, the J call TRBJ1-1; 10 bases map to TRBD1. V was pared by 7 bases and J by 4 bases, with 9 bases of the junction left unmatched. Germline V CDR1 and CDR2: MDHEN, SYDVKM. The CDR3 is made up of 15 amino acids. The chain's CDR3 is CASTNPGQGRTEAFF. The CDR3 nucleotides are TGTGCCAGCACAAATCCGGGACAGGGGCGCACTGAAGCTTTCTTT.

This clone appeared once. This chain uses TRBV18 with TRBJ2-2; D not resolved. The ends were cut back, 3 bases at V and 2 bases at J, with 4 bases in the middle. The CDR3 has 13 amino acids. In germline, CDR1 is KGHSH, CDR2 LQKENI. The CDR3 DNA follows: TGTGCCAGCTCACCCTTCAACACCGGGGAGCTGTTTTTT. It yields the protein CASSPFNTGELFF.

Remarks on this clone: At the DNA level, this CDR3 is encoded by other sequences in the same sample as well. This chain connects TRBV5-4 to TRBJ1-5, with a possible D match to TRBD1 (6 bases). CDR3 length: 16 amino acids. V was pared by 2 bases and J by 0 bases, with 12 bases between. CDR1 is SGHNT, CDR2 YYREEE, per germline (reference sequence). CDR3 residues: CASSLGGPDSNQPQHF. Here the CDR3 DNA reads TGTGCCAGCAGCTTAGGGGGACCCGATAGCAATCAGCCCCAGCATTTT.